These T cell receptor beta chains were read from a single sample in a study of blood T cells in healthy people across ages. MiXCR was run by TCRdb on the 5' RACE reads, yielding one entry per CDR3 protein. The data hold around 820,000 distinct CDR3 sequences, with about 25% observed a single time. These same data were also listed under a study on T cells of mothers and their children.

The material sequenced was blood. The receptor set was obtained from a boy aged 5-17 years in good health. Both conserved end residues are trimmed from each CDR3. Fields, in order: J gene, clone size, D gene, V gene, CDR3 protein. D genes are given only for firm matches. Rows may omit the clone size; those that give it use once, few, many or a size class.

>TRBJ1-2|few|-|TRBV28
ASALKAGRRGYT
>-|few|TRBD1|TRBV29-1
SVNPPQGDEQF
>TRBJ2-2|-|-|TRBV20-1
SARDHGTANTGELF
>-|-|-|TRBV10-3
AISESRSSYEQY
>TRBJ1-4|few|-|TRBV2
ATIRGGDEKLF
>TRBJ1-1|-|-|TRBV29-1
SAGGGFSNTEAF
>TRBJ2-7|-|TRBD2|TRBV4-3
ASSAGLAETYEQY
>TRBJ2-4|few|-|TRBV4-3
ASSLGSTIGEAIQY
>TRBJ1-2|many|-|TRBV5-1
ASSFEGDFGYT
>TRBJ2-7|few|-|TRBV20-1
SARDLAGKLIYEQY
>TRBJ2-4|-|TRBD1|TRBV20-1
SAGLTGAKNIQY
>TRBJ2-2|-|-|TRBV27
ASSLSPYGELF
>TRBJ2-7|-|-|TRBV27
ASSLSWRRTLSYEQY